This TCR beta chain was profiled in a study of T cell responses to AZD1222 COVID-19 vaccine. Here immunoSEQ multiplex PCR was the method, and the copy in TCRdb shows in-frame clones only, minus some. This sample has 150,000 to 200,000 clones, with roughly 91% found just once. This CDR3 region has 15 residues. Germline V lookup: CDR1 SGHTA, CDR2 FQGNSA. V was shortened by 1 base and J by 2 bases, with 11 bases between the two germline ends. The chain recombines TRBV7-2 with TRBJ1-2; D is possibly TRBD1 (6 bases). Sequences were derived from peripheral blood, sampled 28 days after the second AZD1222 dose. The receptor was isolated from an adult who received the AZD1222 COVID-19 vaccine. The CDR3 spells CASSLVPGQNYGYTF. CDR3 coding DNA: TGTGCCAGCAGCTTAGTCCCCGGACAGAACTATGGCTACACCTTC.